This TCR beta chain was observed in a study of T-cell memory formation after mild COVID-19. Study findings and constraints: Day 15 to 85 contractors were CD4/CD8 balanced; later expanders leaned CD4+.

Trimming removed 5 bases from V and 0 bases from J, with 8 bases in between. CDR1 is MNHEY, CDR2 SVGAGI, per germline. The CDR3 covers 14 residues. Remarks on this clonotype: The antigen is undetermined.

TCRdb used MiXCR to reprocess the 5' RACE reads, holding one entry per CDR3 protein. The sample includes 350,000 to 400,000 distinct CDR3 sequences, 21% of them seen just once. This chain links TRBV6-5 with TRBJ2-4, with D tentatively TRBD1 (6 bases). This TCR came from an adult woman who had mild COVID-19 (a few samples of this study predate the infection). Cell type and time point are not known. Sequenced material: PBMCs or a T cell subset sorted from them (not recorded which). Written as DNA, the CDR3 is TGTGCCAGCAGTCCGGACAGAGCCAAAAACATTCAGTACTTC. It translates to CASSPDRAKNIQYF.